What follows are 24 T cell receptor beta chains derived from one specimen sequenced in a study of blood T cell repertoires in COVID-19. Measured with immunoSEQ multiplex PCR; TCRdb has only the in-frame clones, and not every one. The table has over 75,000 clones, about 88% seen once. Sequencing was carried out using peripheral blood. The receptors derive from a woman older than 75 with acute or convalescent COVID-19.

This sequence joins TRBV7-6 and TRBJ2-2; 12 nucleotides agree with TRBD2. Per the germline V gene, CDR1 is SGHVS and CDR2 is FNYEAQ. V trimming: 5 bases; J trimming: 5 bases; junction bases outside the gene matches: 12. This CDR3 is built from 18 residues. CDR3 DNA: TGTGCCAGCAGCCCAAGGACTAGCGGGAATTTACATACCGGGGAGCTGTTTTTT. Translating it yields CASSPRTSGNLHTGELFF.

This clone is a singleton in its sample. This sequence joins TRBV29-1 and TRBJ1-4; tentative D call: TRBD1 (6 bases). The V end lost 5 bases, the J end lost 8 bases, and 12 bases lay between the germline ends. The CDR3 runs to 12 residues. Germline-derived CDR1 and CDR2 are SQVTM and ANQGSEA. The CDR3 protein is CSVLRQDEKLFF. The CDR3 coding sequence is TGCAGCGTTCTCCGACAGGACGAAAAACTGTTTTTT.

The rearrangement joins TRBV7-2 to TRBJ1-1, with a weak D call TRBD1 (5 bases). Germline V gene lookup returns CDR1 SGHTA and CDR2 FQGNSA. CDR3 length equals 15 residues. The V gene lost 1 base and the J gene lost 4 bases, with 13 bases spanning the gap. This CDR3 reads CASSLVGPLGTEAFF. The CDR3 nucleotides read TGTGCCAGCAGCTTAGTGGGGCCCCTAGGCACTGAAGCTTTCTTT. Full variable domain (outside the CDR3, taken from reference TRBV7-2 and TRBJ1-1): GAGVSQSPSNKVTEKGKDVELRCDPISGHTALYWYRQSLGQGLEFLIYFQGNSAPDKSGLPSDRFSAERTGGSVSTLTIQRTQQEDSAVYLCASSLVGPLGTEAFFGQGTRLTVV.

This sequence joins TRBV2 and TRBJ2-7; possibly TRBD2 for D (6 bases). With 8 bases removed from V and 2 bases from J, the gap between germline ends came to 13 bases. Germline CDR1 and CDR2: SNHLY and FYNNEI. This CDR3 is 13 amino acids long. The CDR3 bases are TGTGCCAGCGCAACCGGGACTCCCTACGAGCAGTACTTC. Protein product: CASATGTPYEQYF.

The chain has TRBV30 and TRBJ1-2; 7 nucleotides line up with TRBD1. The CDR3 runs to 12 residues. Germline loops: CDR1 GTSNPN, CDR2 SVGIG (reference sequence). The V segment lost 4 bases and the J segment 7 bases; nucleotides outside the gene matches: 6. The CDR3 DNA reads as TGTGCCTGGAACAGGGGTAGTAGTGGCTACACCTTC. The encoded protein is CAWNRGSSGYTF.

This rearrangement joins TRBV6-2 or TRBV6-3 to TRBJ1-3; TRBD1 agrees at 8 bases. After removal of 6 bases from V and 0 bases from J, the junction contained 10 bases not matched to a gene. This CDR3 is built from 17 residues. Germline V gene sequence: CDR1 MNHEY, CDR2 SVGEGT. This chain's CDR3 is CASSLNRGTGSGNTIYF. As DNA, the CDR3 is TGTGCCAGCAGCCTAAACAGGGGGACCGGCTCTGGAAACACCATATATTTT.

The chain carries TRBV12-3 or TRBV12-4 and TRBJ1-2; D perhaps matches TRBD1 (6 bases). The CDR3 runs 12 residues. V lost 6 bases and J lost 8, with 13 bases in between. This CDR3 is CASSTGLLGYTF. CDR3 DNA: TGTGCCAGCAGCACAGGGCTGCTAGGCTACACCTTC.

CDR3 sequence: CASSDLAEQYF. The CDR3 coding sequence is TGTGCCAGCAGTGATCTAGCGGAGCAGTACTTC. The chain uses TRBV6-2 or TRBV6-3 and TRBJ2-7; TRBD2 is a possible D gene (6 bases). Germline CDR1 MNHEY, CDR2 SVGEGT. CDR3 length: 11 amino acids. With 5 bases removed from V and 7 bases from J, the gap between germline ends came to 9 bases.

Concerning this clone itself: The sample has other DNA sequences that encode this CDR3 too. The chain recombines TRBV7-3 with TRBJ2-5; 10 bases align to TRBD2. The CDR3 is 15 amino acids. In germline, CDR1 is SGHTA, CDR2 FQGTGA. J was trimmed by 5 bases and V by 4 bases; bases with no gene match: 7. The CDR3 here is CASSSSGGAGETQYF. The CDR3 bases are TGTGCCAGCAGCTCGAGCGGGGGGGCCGGTGAGACCCAGTACTTC.

CDR3 sequence (DNA): TGTGCCAGCGACAGGACAGGGGGCGACCAGCCCCAGCATTTT. Residues: CASDRTGGDQPQHF. The rearrangement joins TRBV6-5 to TRBJ1-5; 11 positions agree with TRBD1. This CDR3 comprises 14 residues. Trimming removed 8 bases from V and 7 bases from J; junction bases left unmatched: 7. The V gene's germline CDR1 is MNHEY and CDR2 SVGAGI.

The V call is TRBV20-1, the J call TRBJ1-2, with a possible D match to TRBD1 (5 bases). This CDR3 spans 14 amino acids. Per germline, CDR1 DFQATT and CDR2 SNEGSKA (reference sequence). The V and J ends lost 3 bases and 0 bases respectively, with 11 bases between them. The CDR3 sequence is CSASLTATNYGYTF. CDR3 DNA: TGCAGTGCTAGTTTGACAGCAACTAACTATGGCTACACCTTC.

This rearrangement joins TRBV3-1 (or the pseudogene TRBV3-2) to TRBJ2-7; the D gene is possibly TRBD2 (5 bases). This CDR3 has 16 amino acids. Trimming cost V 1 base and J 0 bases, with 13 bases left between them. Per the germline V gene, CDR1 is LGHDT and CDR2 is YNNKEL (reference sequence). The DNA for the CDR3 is TGTGCCAGCAGCCAAGGCGAGCGGACTTACTCCTACGAGCAGTACTTC. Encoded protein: CASSQGERTYSYEQYF.

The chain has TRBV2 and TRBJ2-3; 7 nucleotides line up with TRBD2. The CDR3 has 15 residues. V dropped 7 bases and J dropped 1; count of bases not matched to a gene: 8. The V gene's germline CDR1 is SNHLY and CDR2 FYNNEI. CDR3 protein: CASTPSGGRTDTQYF. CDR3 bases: TGTGCCAGCACCCCATCGGGAGGACGCACAGATACGCAGTATTTT.

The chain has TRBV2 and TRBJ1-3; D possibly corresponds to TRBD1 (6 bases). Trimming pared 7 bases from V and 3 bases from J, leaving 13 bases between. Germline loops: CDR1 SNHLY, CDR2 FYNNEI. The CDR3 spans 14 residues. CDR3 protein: CASKGGKDGNTIYF. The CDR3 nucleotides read TGTGCCAGCAAAGGGGGAAAGGATGGAAACACCATATATTTT.

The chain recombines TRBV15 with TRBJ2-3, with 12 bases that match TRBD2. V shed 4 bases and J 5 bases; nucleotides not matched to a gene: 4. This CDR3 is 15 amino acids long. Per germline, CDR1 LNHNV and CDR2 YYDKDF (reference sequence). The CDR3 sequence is CATSTSTSGRDTQYF. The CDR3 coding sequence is TGTGCCACCAGCACCTCGACTAGCGGGAGAGATACGCAGTATTTT.

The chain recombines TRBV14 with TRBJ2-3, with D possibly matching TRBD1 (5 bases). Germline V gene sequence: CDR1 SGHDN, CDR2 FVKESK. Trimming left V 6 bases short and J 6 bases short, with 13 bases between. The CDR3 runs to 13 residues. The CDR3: CASSRLRVDTQYF. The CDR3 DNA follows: TGTGCCAGCAGTCGACTCAGGGTCGATACGCAGTATTTT. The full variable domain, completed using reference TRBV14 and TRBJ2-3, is EAGVTQFPSHSVIEKGQTVTLRCDPISGHDNLYWYRRVMGKEIKFLLHFVKESKQDESGMPNNRFLAERTGGTYSTLKVQPAELEDSGVYFCASSRLRVDTQYFGPGTRLTVL.

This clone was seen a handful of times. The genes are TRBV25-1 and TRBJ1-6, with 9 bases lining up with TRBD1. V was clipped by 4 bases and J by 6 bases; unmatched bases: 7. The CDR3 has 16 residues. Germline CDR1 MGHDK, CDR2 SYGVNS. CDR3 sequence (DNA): TGTGCCAGCAGTGCCAGGACAGGGGCTGGTAATTCACCCCTCCACTTT. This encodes CASSARTGAGNSPLHF.

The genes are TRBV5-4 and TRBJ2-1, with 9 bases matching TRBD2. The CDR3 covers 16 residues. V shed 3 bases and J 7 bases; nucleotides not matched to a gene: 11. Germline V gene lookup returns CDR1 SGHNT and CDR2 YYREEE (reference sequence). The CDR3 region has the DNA TGTGCCAGCAGCTGGGGTGGGAGCGGGAGGTCGAATGAGCAGTTCTTC. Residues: CASSWGGSGRSNEQFF.

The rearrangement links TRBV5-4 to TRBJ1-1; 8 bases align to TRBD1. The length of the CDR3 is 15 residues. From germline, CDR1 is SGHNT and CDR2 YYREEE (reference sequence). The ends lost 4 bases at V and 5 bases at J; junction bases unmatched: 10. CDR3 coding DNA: TGTGCCAGCAGCCCACGGACAGGGAGGGGGACTGAAGCTTTCTTT. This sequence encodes CASSPRTGRGTEAFF.

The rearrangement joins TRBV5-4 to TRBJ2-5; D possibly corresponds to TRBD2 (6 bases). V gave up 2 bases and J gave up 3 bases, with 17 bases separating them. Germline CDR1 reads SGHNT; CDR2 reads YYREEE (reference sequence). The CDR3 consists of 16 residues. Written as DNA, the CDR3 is TGTGCCAGCAGCTTCGCAACAGAACGGACTAAAGAGACCCAGTACTTC. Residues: CASSFATERTKETQYF.

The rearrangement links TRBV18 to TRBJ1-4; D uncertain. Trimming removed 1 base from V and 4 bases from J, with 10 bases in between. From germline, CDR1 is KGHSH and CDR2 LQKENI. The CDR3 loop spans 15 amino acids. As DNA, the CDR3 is TGTGCCAGCTCACCACAGTCGGTCGTTAATGAAAAACTGTTTTTT. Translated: CASSPQSVVNEKLFF.

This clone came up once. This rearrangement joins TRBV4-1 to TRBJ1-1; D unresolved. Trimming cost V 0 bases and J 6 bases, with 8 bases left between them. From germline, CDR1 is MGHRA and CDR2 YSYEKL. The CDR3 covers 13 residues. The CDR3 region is CASSQDWLAEAFF. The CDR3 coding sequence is TGCGCCAGCAGCCAAGACTGGCTCGCTGAAGCTTTCTTT.

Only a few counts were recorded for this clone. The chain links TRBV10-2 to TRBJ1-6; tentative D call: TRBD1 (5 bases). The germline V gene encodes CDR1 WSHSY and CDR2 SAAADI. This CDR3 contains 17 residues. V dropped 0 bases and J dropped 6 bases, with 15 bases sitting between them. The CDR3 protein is CASSESSSGWFNSPLHF. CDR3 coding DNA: TGCGCCAGCAGTGAGTCGAGTTCAGGGTGGTTTAATTCACCCCTCCACTTT.

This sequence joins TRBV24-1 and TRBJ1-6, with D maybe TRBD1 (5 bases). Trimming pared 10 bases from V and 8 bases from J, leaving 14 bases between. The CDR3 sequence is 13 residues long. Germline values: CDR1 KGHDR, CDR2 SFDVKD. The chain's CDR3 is CATNQGKDSPLHF. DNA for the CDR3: TGTGCCACGAACCAGGGAAAGGATTCACCCCTCCACTTT.